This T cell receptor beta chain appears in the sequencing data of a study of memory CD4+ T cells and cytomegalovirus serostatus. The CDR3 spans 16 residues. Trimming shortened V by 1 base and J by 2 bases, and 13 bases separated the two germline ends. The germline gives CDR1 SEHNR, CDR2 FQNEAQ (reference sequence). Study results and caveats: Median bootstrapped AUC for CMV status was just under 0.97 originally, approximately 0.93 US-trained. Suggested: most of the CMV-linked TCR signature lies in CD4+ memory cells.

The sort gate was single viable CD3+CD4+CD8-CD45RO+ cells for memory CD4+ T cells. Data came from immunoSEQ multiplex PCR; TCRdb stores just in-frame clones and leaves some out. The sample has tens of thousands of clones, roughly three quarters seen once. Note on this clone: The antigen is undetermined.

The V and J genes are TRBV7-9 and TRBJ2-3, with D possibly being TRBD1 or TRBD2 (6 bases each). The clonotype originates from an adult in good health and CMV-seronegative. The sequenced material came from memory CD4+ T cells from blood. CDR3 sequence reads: CASSLGYGGHTDTQYF. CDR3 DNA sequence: TGTGCCAGCAGCTTAGGATACGGGGGCCACACAGATACGCAGTATTTT.